Following are 25 T cell receptor beta chains from one sample sequenced in a study of CD8 T cells in ankylosing spondylitis. TCRdb passed the 5' RACE reads through MiXCR, listing each CDR3 protein once. Of under 30,000 distinct CDR3 sequences listed, over 6.5% were seen once; the top ten hold almost 30%. Sequencing was performed on blood. The receptors here all came from a male donor with ankylosing spondylitis or in good health (not recorded which).

This clonotype has a count of ten or more. V is TRBV6-6 and J is TRBJ1-4; 9 bases agree with TRBD1. This CDR3 is 14 amino acids long. Germline V gene data show CDR1 as MNHNY and CDR2 as SVGAGI (reference sequence). After removal of 8 bases from V and 7 bases from J, the junction contained 8 bases not matched to a gene. The CDR3 coding sequence is TGTGCCAGCCGAGCCGGGACAGGGACTGAAAAACTGTTTTTT. Its translation is CASRAGTGTEKLFF.

A note on this clonotype: A much larger clonotype is one base distant, so this may be a read error. The chain combines TRBV29-1 with TRBJ2-1; tentatively, D is TRBD2 (6 bases). CDR1 is SQVTM, CDR2 ANQGSEA, per germline. V dropped 7 bases and J dropped 9 bases, with 19 bases sitting between them. The CDR3 consists of 13 residues. CDR3 in amino acids: CSAVGGALFEQFF. CDR3 DNA: TGCAGCGCTGTGGGGGGAGCCCTTTTTGAGCAGTTCTTC.

This clonotype occurred many times. The V and J genes are TRBV6-5 and TRBJ2-5, with 8 bases matching TRBD2. This CDR3 contains 12 residues. The trim removed 8 bases at V and 3 bases at J, leaving 2 bases unmatched. Germline-derived CDR1 and CDR2 are MNHEY and SVGAGI. The CDR3 here is CASGRGEETQYF. The CDR3 nucleotides read TGTGCCAGCGGGCGGGGGGAAGAGACCCAGTACTTC.

This clonotype has just a few counts. The rearrangement uses TRBV12-3 or TRBV12-4 and TRBJ2-2; 7 bases agree with TRBD1. Unmatched junction bases numbered 9, after V lost 5 bases and J lost 0 bases. The length of the CDR3 is 17 residues. The CDR3: CASSQGTGTANTGELFF. The DNA of the CDR3 is TGTGCCAGCAGTCAGGGTACCGGGACAGCGAACACCGGGGAGCTGTTTTTT.

This clonotype was detected ten times or more. The V call is TRBV28, the J call TRBJ2-2, with D uncertain. CDR1 is MDHEN, CDR2 SYDVKM, per germline. The V and J ends lost 6 bases and 5 bases respectively, with 4 bases between them. CDR3 length: 11 amino acids. The CDR3 here is CASRLTGELFF. Written as DNA, the CDR3 is TGTGCCAGCAGGTTAACCGGGGAGCTGTTTTTT.

This clonotype came up a few times. V usage is TRBV12-3 or TRBV12-4 and J usage is TRBJ1-1; unclear D gene. Trimming stripped 8 bases from V and 0 bases from J, with 10 bases between. The CDR3 extends over 13 amino acids. This CDR3 is CASSTSMNTEAFF. The CDR3 DNA is TGTGCCAGCTCGACATCTATGAACACTGAAGCTTTCTTT.

This clonotype was recorded at least ten times. The chain uses TRBV25-1 and TRBJ2-3, with D possibly being TRBD1 or TRBD2 (6 bases each). Germline lookup yields CDR1 MGHDK and CDR2 SYGVNS. This CDR3 is 13 amino acids long. The germline V and J ends were trimmed by 6 bases and 4 bases, with 11 bases remaining between them. CDR3 in DNA: TGTGCCAGCAGAGGGGGGTGGGCAGATACGCAGTATTTT. It specifies CASRGGWADTQYF. Together with reference TRBV25-1 and TRBJ2-3, the CDR3 gives the full variable domain: EADIYQTPRYLVIGTGKKITLECSQTMGHDKMYWYQQDPGMELHLIHYSYGVNSTEKGDLSSESTVSRIRTEHFPLTLESARPSHTSQYLCASRGGWADTQYFGPGTRLTVL.

This clonotype was detected a few times. The chain's CDR3 is CASSGGQEGVGETQYF. Written as DNA, the CDR3 is TGTGCCAGCAGCGGTGGACAGGAGGGAGTGGGGGAGACCCAGTACTTC. The chain employs TRBV9 and TRBJ2-5; tentative D call: TRBD1 (7 bases). There are 16 residues in the CDR3. CDR1 and CDR2 from the germline V gene are SGDLS and YYNGEE. The ends were cut back, 3 bases at V and 5 bases at J, with 20 bases in the middle.

CDR3 amino acids: CASSPGTVISDGHTEAFF. Here the CDR3 DNA reads TGTGCCAGCAGCCCCGGGACAGTAATATCCGATGGACACACTGAAGCTTTCTTT. The chain links TRBV5-5 to TRBJ1-1, with TRBD1 matching 7 bases. Germline trimming cut 4 bases from V and 3 bases from J; bases unmatched to any gene: 18. This CDR3 is 18 amino acids long. Germline V gene data show CDR1 as SGHKS and CDR2 as YYEKEE (reference sequence).

The sample holds a few counts of this clonotype. This chain uses TRBV20-1 with TRBJ2-5, with 7 bases fitting TRBD1. This CDR3 is 16 amino acids long. The germline V gene has CDR1 DFQATT and CDR2 SNEGSKA (reference sequence). V shed 0 bases, J shed 4 bases, and the junction held 11 bases outside the gene matches. The CDR3 DNA is TGCAGTGCTAGAGAATGGGTGACAGGGATGGTAGAGACCCAGTACTTC. Translated: CSAREWVTGMVETQYF.

In its sample, this clonotype was seen many times. This chain links TRBV29-1 with TRBJ1-2; unclear D gene. CDR1 SQVTM and CDR2 ANQGSEA come from the germline V gene. The germline V and J ends were trimmed by 6 bases and 3 bases, with 11 bases remaining between them. This CDR3 is 12 amino acids long. The CDR3 reads CSVFTPDYGYTF. As DNA, the CDR3 is TGCAGCGTCTTTACTCCTGACTATGGCTACACCTTC.

This clonotype has only a few counts. V and J are TRBV6-1 and TRBJ2-3, with D possibly matching TRBD2 (6 bases). Germline V gives CDR1 MNHNS, CDR2 SASEGT. The CDR3 runs 16 residues. Trimming shortened V by 3 bases and J by 3 bases, and 16 bases separated the two germline ends. The CDR3 nucleotides read TGTGCCAGCAGTGATCCGGGGAAAGGAGGGACAGATACGCAGTATTTT. Amino acids: CASSDPGKGGTDTQYF.

The V and J genes are TRBV24-1 and TRBJ1-5; 8 bases are shared with TRBD1. Germline loops: CDR1 KGHDR, CDR2 SFDVKD. V shed 3 bases and J 7 bases; nucleotides not matched to a gene: 4. This CDR3 contains 14 residues. The CDR3 loop reads CATSDGQGNQPQHF. Written as DNA, the CDR3 is TGTGCCACCAGTGATGGACAGGGTAACCAGCCCCAGCATTTT.

This clonotype showed up many times. The chain is built from TRBV3-1 and TRBJ2-2; D is tentatively TRBD1 or TRBD2 (6 bases each). V lost 4 bases and J lost 4, with 13 bases in between. The CDR3 length is 15 residues. Germline CDR1 and CDR2: LGHDT and YNNKEL (reference sequence). The CDR3 DNA reads as TGTGCCAGCAGCCTCCCGGGGGCCGGCACCGGGGAGCTGTTTTTT. Encoded protein: CASSLPGAGTGELFF.

This clonotype has a handful of counts. The chain uses TRBV7-3 and TRBJ2-3; 7 bases are shared with TRBD2. In germline, CDR1 is SGHTA, CDR2 FQGTGA. The CDR3 length is 15 residues. Trimming took 5 bases from V and 2 from J; bases not matched to a gene: 7. CDR3: CASSLAAGDTDTQYF. The CDR3 DNA follows: TGTGCCAGCAGCCTTGCGGCGGGGGACACAGATACGCAGTATTTT.

This clonotype showed up just a few times. The V gene is TRBV9, the J gene TRBJ2-1; D is unresolved. The CDR3 totals 15 residues. Germline V gene sequence: CDR1 SGDLS, CDR2 YYNGEE. Trimming cost V 1 base and J 0 bases, with 8 bases left between them. The CDR3 is CASSVQPSSYNEQFF. The DNA of the CDR3 is TGTGCCAGCAGCGTACAACCTAGCTCCTACAATGAGCAGTTCTTC.

This clonotype was recorded many times. The chain carries TRBV7-6 and TRBJ1-2; 7 bases match TRBD1. After removal of 5 bases from V and 10 bases from J, the junction contained 7 bases not matched to a gene. Germline assignment: CDR1 SGHVS and CDR2 FNYEAQ. This CDR3 has 12 residues. DNA of the CDR3: TGTGCCAGCAGCCTACAGGGACAGACCTACACCTTC. It yields the protein CASSLQGQTYTF.

This clonotype was observed at least ten times. The chain employs TRBV6-1 and TRBJ2-3; D might be TRBD2 (5 bases). The ends were cut back, 4 bases at V and 3 bases at J, with 11 bases in the middle. CDR3 length equals 14 residues. Germline V CDR1 and CDR2: MNHNS, SASEGT. This CDR3 reads CASSVPSQTDTQYF. CDR3 DNA: TGTGCCAGCAGTGTTCCTAGCCAGACAGATACGCAGTATTTT.

The chain couples TRBV28 to TRBJ1-5; D is perhaps TRBD1 (5 bases). The germline V and J ends were trimmed by 4 bases and 7 bases, with 17 bases remaining between them. The CDR3 is made up of 15 amino acids. The germline V gene encodes CDR1 MDHEN and CDR2 SYDVKM. The CDR3: CASSSTGVIEQPQHF. The DNA for the CDR3 is TGTGCCAGCAGTTCGACGGGGGTAATCGAGCAGCCCCAGCATTTT. The variable domain in full, with the rest retrieved from reference TRBV28 and TRBJ1-5, is DVKVTQSSRYLVKRTGEKVFLECVQDMDHENMFWYRQDPGLGLRLIYFSYDVKMKEKGDIPEGYSVSREKKERFSLILESASTNQTSMYLCASSSTGVIEQPQHFGDGTRLSIL.

This clonotype has a count of ten or more. The V and J genes are TRBV5-1 and TRBJ1-1; D ambiguous. Germline CDR1 reads SGHRS; CDR2 reads YFSETQ. The V end was cut by 7 bases, the J end by 1 base, with 14 bases between. The length of the CDR3 is 14 residues. This CDR3 reads CASSSGGTNTEAFF. Written as DNA, the CDR3 is TGCGCCAGCTCGTCTGGAGGAACGAACACTGAAGCTTTCTTT.

This clonotype was counted ten times or more. The rearrangement uses TRBV6-6 and TRBJ2-1; no reliable D call. CDR3 length equals 11 residues. Trimming pared 8 bases from V and 8 bases from J, leaving 10 bases between. Germline-derived CDR1 and CDR2 are MNHNY and SVGAGI (reference sequence). The CDR3 loop is CASWSPYEQFF. In DNA, the CDR3 is TGTGCCAGCTGGTCGCCGTATGAGCAGTTCTTC.

This chain links TRBV10-3 with TRBJ2-3; the match to TRBD2 covers 9 bases. The CDR3 is 15 amino acids. Germline V gives CDR1 ENHRY, CDR2 SYGVKD. V was clipped by 6 bases and J by 6 bases; unmatched bases: 10. CDR3 bases: TGTGCCATCAGAGGATCTAGCGGGGCCTCGGATACGCAGTATTTT. Amino acid sequence: CAIRGSSGASDTQYF.

This clonotype has just a few counts. The CDR3 spells CSASRGAVEETQYF. CDR3 sequence (DNA): TGCAGTGCTAGCCGGGGGGCTGTCGAAGAGACCCAGTACTTC. V gene TRBV20-1 combines with J gene TRBJ2-5, with TRBD2 as a possible D gene (7 bases). Germline V gene lookup returns CDR1 DFQATT and CDR2 SNEGSKA (reference sequence). The ends were cut back, 3 bases at V and 3 bases at J, with 14 bases in the middle. This CDR3 region has 14 residues.

The V gene is TRBV3-1, the J gene TRBJ2-1; D is possibly TRBD1 or TRBD2 (5 bases each). The CDR3 runs 15 residues. The germline CDR1 and CDR2 sequences are LGHDT and YNNKEL (reference sequence). V was cut by 2 bases and J by 10 bases, with 18 bases left in between. The CDR3 loop is CASSQSRAGWGEQFF. CDR3 nucleotides: TGTGCCAGCAGCCAAAGCCGGGCAGGCTGGGGGGAGCAGTTCTTC.

This clonotype was detected a few times. The gene calls are TRBV6-6 and TRBJ2-2; 12 positions agree with TRBD2. CDR3 length: 16 amino acids. Trimming at V came to 7 bases and at J to 6 bases, leaving 9 bases not matched to a gene. In germline, CDR1 is MNHNY, CDR2 SVGAGI (reference sequence). CDR3 sequence reads: CASTPPTSGSPGELFF. The CDR3, as DNA: TGTGCCAGCACTCCCCCGACTAGCGGGAGTCCCGGGGAGCTGTTTTTT.